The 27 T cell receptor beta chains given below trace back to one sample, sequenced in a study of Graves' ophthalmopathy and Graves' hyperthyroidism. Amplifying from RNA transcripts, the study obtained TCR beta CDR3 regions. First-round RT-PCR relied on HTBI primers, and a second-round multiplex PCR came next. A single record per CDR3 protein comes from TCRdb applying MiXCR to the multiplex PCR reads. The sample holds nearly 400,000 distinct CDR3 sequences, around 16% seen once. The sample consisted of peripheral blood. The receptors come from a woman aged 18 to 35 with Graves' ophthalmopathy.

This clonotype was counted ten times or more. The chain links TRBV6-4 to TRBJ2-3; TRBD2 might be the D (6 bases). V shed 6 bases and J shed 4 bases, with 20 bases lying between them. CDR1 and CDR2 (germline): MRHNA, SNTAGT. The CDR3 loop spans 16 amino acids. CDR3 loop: CASSLIYGSQSDTQYF. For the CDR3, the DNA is TGTGCCAGCAGCCTGATCTACGGGAGTCAATCAGATACGCAGTATTTT.

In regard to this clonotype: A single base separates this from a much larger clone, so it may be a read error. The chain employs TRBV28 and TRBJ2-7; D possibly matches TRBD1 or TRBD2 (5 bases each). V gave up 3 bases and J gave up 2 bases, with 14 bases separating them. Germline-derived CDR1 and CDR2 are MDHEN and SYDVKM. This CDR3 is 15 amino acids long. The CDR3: CASSLTRRGPYEQYF. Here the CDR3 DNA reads TGTGCCAGCAGTTTGACCCGACGGGGCCCCTACGAGCAGTACTTC.

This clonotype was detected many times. CDR3 in DNA: TGTGCCAGCAGCCCGAAACAGGGGAGGGGTACTGAAGCTTTCTTT. It yields the protein CASSPKQGRGTEAFF. The chain uses TRBV12-3 or TRBV12-4 and TRBJ1-1; 7 bases align to TRBD1. This CDR3 is built from 15 residues. V lost 6 bases, J lost 5 bases, and 12 bases stayed unmatched.

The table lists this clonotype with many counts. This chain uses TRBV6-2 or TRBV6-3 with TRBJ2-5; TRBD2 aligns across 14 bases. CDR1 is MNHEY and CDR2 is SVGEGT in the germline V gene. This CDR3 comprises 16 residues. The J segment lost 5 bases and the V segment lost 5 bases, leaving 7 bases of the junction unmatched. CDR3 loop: CASSKGLAGVRETQYF. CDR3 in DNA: TGTGCCAGCAGTAAGGGACTAGCGGGAGTTCGGGAGACCCAGTACTTC.

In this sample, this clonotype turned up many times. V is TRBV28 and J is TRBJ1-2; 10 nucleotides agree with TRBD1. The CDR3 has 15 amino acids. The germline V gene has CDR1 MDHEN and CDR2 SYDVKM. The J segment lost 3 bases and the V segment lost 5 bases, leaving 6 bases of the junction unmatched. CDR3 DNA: TGTGCCAGCAGTCACCGGGACAGGGGTGACTATGGCTACACCTTC. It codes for CASSHRDRGDYGYTF.

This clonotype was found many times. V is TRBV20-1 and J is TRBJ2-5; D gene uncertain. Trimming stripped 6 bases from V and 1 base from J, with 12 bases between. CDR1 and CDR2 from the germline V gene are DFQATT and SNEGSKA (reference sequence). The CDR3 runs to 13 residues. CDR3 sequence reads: CSALPRTQETQYF. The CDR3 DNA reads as TGCAGTGCCCTCCCTCGGACCCAAGAGACCCAGTACTTC.

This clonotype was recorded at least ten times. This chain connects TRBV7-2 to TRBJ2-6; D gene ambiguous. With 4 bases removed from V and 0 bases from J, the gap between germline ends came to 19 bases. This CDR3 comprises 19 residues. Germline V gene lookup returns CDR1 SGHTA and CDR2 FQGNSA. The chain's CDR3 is CASSCGMTDWNSGANVLTF. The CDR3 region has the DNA TGTGCCAGCAGCTGCGGCATGACTGACTGGAACTCTGGGGCCAACGTCCTGACTTTC.

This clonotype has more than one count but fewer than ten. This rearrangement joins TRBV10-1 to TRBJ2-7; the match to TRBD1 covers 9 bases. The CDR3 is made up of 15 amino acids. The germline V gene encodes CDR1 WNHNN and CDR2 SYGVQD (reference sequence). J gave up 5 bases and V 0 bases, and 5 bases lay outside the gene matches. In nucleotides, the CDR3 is TGCGCCAGCAGTGAGTCAACAGGGGGCTTTAACGAGCAGTACTTC. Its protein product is CASSESTGGFNEQYF.

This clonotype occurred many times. CDR3 in amino acids: CASSLNVGGNGELFF. The CDR3, as DNA: TGTGCCAGCAGCTTAAATGTAGGGGGCAACGGGGAGCTGTTTTTT. V gene TRBV11-2 combines with J gene TRBJ2-2, with 7 bases matching TRBD1. The junction had 7 bases not matched to a gene; V was cut back by 2 bases and J by 7 bases. The V gene's germline CDR1 is SGHAT and CDR2 FQNNGV. This CDR3 has 15 residues.

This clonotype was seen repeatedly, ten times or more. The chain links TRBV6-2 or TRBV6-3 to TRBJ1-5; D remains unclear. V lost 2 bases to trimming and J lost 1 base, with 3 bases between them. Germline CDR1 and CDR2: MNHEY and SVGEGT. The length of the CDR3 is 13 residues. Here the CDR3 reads CASSYVSNQPQHF. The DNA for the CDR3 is TGTGCCAGCAGTTACGTCAGCAATCAGCCCCAGCATTTT.

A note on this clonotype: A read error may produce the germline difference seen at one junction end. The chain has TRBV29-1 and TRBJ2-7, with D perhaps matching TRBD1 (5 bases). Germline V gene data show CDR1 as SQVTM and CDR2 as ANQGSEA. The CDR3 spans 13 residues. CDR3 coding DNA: TGCAGCGTTGTTCTGGGGCCTATCTACGGGCAGTACTTC. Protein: CSVVLGPIYGQYF.

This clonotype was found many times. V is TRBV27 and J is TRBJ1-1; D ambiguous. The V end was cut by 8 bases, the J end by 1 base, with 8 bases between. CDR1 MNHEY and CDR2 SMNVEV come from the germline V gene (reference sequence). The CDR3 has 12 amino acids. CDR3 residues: CASGRRNTEAFF. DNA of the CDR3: TGTGCCAGCGGTCGTAGGAACACTGAAGCTTTCTTT.

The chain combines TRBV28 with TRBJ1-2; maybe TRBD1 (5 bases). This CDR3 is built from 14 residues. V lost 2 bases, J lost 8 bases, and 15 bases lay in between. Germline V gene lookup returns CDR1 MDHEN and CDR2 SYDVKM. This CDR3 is CASSLEGPRSGYTF. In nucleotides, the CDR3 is TGTGCCAGCAGTTTAGAGGGGCCGCGGAGCGGCTACACCTTC.

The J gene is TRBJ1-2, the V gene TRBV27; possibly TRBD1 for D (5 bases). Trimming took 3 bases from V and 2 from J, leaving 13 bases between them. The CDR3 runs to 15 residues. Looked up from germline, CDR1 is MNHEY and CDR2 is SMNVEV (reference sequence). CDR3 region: CASSFIGRGNYGYTF. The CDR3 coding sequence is TGTGCCAGCAGTTTCATAGGGCGGGGGAACTATGGCTACACCTTC.

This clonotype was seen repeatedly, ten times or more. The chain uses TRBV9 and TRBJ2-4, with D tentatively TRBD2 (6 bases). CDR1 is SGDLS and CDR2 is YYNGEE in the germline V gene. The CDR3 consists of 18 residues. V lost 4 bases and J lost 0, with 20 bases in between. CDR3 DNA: TGTGCCAGCAGCCCGACCCTGGTGGGAGGACTAGCCAAAAACATTCAGTACTTC. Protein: CASSPTLVGGLAKNIQYF.

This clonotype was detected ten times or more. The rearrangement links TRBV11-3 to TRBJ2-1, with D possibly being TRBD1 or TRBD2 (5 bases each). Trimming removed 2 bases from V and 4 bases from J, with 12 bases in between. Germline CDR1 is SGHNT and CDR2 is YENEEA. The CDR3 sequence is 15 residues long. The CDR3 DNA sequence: TGTGCCAGCAGCTTACGGGGACCCCTTTACAATGAGCAGTTCTTC. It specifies CASSLRGPLYNEQFF.

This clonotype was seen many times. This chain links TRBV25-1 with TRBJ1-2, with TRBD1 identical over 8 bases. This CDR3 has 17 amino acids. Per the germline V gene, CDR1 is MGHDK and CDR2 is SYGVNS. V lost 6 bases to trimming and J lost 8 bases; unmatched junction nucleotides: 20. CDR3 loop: CASRQTRTGRLSGGYTF. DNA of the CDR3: TGTGCCAGCAGACAAACTAGGACAGGGCGTCTATCCGGAGGCTACACCTTC.

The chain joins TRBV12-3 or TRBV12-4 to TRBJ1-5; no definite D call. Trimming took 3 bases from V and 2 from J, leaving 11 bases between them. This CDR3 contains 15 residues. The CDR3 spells CASSFSYYGNQPQHF. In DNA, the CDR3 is TGTGCCAGCAGTTTTTCCTATTACGGCAATCAGCCCCAGCATTTT.

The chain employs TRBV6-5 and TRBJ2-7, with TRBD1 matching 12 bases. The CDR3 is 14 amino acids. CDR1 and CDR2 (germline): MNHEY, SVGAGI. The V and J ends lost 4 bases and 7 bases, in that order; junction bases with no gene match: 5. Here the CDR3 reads CASSWDRGRGEQYF. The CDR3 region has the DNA TGTGCCAGCAGTTGGGACAGGGGGCGAGGGGAGCAGTACTTC.

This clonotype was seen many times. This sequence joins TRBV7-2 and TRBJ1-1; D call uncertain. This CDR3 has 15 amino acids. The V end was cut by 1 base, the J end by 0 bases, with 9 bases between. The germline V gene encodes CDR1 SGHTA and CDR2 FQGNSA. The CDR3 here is CASSLVPGMNTEAFF. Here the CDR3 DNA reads TGTGCCAGCAGCTTAGTACCCGGTATGAACACTGAAGCTTTCTTT. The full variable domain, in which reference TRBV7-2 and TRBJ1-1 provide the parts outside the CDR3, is GAGVSQSPSNKVTEKGKDVELRCDPISGHTALYWYRQSLGQGLEFLIYFQGNSAPDKSGLPSDRFSAERTGGSVSTLTIQRTQQEDSAVYLCASSLVPGMNTEAFFGQGTRLTVV.

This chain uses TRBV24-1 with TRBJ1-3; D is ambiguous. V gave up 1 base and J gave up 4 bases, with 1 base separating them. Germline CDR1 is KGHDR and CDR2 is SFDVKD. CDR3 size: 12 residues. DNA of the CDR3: TGTGCCACCAGTGATTTCGGAAACACCATATATTTT. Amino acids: CATSDFGNTIYF.

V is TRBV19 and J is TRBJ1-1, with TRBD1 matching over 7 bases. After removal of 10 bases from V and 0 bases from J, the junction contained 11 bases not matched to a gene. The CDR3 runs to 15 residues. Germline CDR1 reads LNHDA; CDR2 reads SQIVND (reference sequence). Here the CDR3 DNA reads TGTGCCATCCGAGGACAGGACGGAATGAACACTGAAGCTTTCTTT. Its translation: CAIRGQDGMNTEAFF. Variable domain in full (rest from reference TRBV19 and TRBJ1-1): DGGITQSPKYLFRKEGQNVTLSCEQNLNHDAMYWYRQDPGQGLRLIYYSQIVNDFQKGDIAEGYSVSREKKESFPLTVTSAQKNPTAFYLCAIRGQDGMNTEAFFGQGTRLTVV.

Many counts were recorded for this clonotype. The CDR3 region has the DNA TGCAGTGCTAGAGTGGCGGGTACCTACGAGCAGTACTTC. It codes for CSARVAGTYEQYF. V and J are TRBV20-1 and TRBJ2-7; TRBD2 might be the D (5 bases). Trimming stripped 1 base from V and 2 bases from J, with 9 bases between. Germline-derived CDR1 and CDR2 are DFQATT and SNEGSKA (reference sequence). The CDR3 runs to 13 residues.

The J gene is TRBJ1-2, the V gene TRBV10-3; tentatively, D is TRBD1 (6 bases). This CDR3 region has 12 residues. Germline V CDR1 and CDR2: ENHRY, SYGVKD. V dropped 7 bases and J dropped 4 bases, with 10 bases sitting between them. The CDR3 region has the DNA TGTGCCATCACCACAGGGTCCTATGGCTACACCTTC. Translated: CAITTGSYGYTF.

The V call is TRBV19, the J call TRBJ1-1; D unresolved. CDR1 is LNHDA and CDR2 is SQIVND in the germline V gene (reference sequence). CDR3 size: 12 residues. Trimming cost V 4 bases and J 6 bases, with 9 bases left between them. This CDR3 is CASSTHLAEAFF. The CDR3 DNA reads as TGTGCCAGTAGTACCCACCTGGCTGAAGCTTTCTTT.

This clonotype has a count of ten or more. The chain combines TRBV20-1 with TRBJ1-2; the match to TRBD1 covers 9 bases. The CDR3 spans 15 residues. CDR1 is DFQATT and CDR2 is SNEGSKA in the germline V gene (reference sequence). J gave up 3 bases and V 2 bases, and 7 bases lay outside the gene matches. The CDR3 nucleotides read TGCAGTGCTAGACCGACAGGGGGAGGGGACTATGGCTACACCTTC. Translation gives CSARPTGGGDYGYTF.

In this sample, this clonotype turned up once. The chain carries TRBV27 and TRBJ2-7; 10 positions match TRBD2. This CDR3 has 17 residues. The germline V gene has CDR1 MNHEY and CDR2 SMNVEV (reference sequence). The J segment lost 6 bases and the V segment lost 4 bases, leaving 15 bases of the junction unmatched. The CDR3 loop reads CASSSTTRLAGPLEQYF. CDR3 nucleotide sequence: TGTGCCAGCAGTTCGACGACCCGACTAGCGGGCCCCCTCGAGCAGTACTTC.